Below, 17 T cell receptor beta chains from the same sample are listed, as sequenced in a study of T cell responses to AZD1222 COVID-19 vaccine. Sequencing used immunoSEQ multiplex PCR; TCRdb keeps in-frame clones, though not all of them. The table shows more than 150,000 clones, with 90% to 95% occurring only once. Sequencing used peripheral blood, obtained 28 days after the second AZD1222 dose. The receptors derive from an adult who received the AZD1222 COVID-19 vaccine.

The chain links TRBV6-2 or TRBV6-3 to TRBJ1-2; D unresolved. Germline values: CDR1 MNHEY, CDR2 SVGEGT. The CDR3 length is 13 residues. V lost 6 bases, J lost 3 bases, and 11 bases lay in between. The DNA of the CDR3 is TGTGCCAGCAGCCCCCCTGGCTACTATGGCTACACCTTC. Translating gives CASSPPGYYGYTF.

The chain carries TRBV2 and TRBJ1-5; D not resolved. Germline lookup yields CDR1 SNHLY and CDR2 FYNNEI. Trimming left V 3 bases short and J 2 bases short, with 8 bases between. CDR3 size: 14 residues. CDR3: CASSEEVGNQPQHF. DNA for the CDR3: TGTGCCAGCAGTGAGGAGGTAGGCAATCAGCCCCAGCATTTT.

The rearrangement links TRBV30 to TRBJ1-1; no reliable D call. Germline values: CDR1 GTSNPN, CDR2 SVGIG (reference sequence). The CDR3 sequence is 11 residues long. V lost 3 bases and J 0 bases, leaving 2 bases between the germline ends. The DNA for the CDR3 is TGTGCCTGGAGCTTGAACACTGAAGCTTTCTTT. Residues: CAWSLNTEAFF.

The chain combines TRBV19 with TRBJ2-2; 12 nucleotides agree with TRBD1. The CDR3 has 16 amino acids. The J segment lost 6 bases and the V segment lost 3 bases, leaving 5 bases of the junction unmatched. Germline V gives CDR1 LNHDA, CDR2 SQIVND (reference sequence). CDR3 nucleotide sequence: TGTGCCAGTAGTATCGGGACAGGGGGCAGGGCCGGGGAGCTGTTTTTT. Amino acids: CASSIGTGGRAGELFF.

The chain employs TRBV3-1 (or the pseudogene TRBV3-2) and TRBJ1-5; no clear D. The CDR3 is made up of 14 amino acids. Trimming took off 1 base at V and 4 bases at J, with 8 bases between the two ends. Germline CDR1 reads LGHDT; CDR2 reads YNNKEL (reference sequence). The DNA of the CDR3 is TGTGCCAGCAGCCAAGGGGCAGAAAATCAGCCCCAGCATTTT. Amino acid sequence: CASSQGAENQPQHF.

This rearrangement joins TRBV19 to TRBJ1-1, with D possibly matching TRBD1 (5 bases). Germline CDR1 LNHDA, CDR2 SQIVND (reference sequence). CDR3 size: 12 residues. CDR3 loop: CAIQRGNTEAFF. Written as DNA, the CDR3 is TGTGCTATCCAGAGGGGGAACACTGAAGCTTTCTTT.

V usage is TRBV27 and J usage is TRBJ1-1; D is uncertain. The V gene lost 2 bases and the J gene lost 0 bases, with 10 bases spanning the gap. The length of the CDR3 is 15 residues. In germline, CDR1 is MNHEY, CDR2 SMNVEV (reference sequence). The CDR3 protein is CASSLTRTVNTEAFF. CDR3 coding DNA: TGTGCCAGCAGTTTAACGAGGACGGTGAACACTGAAGCTTTCTTT.

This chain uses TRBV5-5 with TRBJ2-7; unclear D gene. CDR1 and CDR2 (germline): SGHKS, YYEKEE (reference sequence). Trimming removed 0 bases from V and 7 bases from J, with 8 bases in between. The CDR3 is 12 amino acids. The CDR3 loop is CASSLGGVEQYF. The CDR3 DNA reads TGTGCCAGCAGCTTGGGGGGTGTGGAGCAGTACTTC.

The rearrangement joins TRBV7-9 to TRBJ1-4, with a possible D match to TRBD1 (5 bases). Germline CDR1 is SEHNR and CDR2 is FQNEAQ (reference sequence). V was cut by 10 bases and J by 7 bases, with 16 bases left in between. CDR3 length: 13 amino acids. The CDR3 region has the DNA TGTGCCACCCCGAATGGGGACTTTGAAAAACTGTTTTTT. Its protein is CATPNGDFEKLFF.

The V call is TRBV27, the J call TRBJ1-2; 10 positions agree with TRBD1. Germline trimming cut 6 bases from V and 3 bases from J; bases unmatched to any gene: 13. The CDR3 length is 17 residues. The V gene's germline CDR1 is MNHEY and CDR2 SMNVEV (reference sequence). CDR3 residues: CASSKTGGDRGHYGYTF. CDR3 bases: TGTGCCAGCAGCAAGACCGGTGGGGACAGGGGTCACTATGGCTACACCTTC.

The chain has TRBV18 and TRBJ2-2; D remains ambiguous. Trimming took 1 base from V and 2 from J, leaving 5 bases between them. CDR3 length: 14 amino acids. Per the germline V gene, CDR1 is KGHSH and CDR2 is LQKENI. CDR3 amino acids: CASSPRSNTGELFF. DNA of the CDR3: TGTGCCAGCTCACCACGTAGCAACACCGGGGAGCTGTTTTTT.

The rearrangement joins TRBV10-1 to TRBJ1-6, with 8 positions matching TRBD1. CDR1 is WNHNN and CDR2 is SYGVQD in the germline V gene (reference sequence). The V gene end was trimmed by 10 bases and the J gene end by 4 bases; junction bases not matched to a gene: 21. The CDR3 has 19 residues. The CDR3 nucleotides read TGCGCCAATCGACCGGGACAGGTTGAATCTACGGGTTATAATTCACCCCTCCACTTT. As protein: CANRPGQVESTGYNSPLHF.

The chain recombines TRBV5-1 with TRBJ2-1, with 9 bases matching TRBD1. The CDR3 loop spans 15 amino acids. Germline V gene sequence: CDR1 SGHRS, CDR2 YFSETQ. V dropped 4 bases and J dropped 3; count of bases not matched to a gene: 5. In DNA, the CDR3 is TGCGCCAGCAGCCCCCGGGACAGGGTCTACAATGAGCAGTTCTTC. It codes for CASSPRDRVYNEQFF.

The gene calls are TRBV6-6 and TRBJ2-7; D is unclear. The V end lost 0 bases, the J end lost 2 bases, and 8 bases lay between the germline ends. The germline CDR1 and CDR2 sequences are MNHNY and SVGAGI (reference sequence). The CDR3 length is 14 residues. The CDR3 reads CASSYSSGPYEQYF. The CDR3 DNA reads TGTGCCAGCAGTTACTCCTCCGGCCCCTACGAGCAGTACTTC.

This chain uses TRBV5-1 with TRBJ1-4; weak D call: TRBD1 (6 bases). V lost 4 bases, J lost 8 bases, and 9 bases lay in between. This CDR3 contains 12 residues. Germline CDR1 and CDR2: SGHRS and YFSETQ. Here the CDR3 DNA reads TGCGCCAGCAGCAGGGGGGGCGAAAAACTGTTTTTT. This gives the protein CASSRGGEKLFF.

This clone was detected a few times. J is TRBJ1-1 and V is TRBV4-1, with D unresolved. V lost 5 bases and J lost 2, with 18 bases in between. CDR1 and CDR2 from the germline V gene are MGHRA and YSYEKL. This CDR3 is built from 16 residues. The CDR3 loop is CASSTSRWNSNTEAFF. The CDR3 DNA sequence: TGCGCCAGCAGCACCTCTCGTTGGAACAGCAACACTGAAGCTTTCTTT.

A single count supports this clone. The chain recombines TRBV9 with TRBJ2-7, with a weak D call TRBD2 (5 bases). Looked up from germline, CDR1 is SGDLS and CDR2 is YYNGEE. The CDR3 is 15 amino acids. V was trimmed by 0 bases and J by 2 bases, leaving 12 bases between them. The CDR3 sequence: CASSVVEGFTYEQYF. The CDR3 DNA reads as TGTGCCAGCAGCGTAGTTGAGGGTTTTACCTACGAGCAGTACTTC.